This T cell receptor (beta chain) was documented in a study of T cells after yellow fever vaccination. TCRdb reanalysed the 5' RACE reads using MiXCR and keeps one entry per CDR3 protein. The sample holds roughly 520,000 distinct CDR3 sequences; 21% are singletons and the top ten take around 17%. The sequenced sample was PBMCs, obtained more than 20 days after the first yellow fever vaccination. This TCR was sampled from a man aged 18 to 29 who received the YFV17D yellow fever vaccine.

The CDR3, as DNA: TGTGCCAGCAGCTACTCTAGCGGGGGGTTGGATGAGCAGTTCTTC. This gives the protein CASSYSSGGLDEQFF. The chain employs TRBV7-9 and TRBJ2-1; 11 bases align to TRBD2. The CDR3 has 15 residues. Trimming cost V 4 bases and J 8 bases; bases outside gene matches: 7. Per the germline V gene, CDR1 is SEHNR and CDR2 is FQNEAQ (reference sequence). Filled out from reference TRBV7-9 and TRBJ2-1, the complete variable domain reads DTGVSQNPRHKITKRGQNVTFRCDPISEHNRLYWYRQTLGQGPEFLTYFQNEAQLEKSRLLSDRFSAERPKGSFSTLEIQRTEQGDSAMYLCASSYSSGGLDEQFFGPGTRLTVL.